The clone carrying this TCR beta chain was detected only a few times. Its antigen is not identified. This CDR3 has 15 residues. Germline-derived CDR1 and CDR2 are LNHNV and YYDKDF (reference sequence). The V end lost 3 bases, the J end lost 0 bases, and 12 bases lay between the germline ends. Using immunoSEQ multiplex PCR, the repertoire was profiled, and TCRdb retains in-frame clones only, with some absent. The sample has some 310,000 clones; around four fifths are singletons. The data were obtained in a study of cytotoxic CD8 clonotypes in ibrutinib-treated CLL. Study as a whole: IGHV unmutated 17 to 18; relapsed/refractory about a dozen; treatment-naive under 16. Study-level findings and limits: At baseline, clonality was higher than in age-matched healthy donors and correlated with CD8+ counts. Whereas clonality rose at ibrutinib response, it declined toward baseline at progression.

The clonotype comes from a human donor with chronic lymphocytic leukemia. The chain employs TRBV15 and TRBJ2-7; possibly TRBD1 for D (6 bases). The sample here was PBMCs, taken before ibrutinib treatment. CDR3 bases: TGTGCCACCAGCAGGGAGGCCAGGGGCTCCTACGAGCAGTACTTC. Translation gives CATSREARGSYEQYF.